Shown below are 21 T cell receptor beta chains from a single sample sequenced in a study of glioma-infiltrating T cells. The iRepertoire nested amplicon-rescue multiplex PCR amplified TCR alpha and beta CDR3s from RNA. TCRdb fed the multiplex PCR reads into MiXCR, producing one record per CDR3 protein. Here the sample spans about 380,000 distinct CDR3 sequences, about 40% being singletons. The sample taken for sequencing was glioma tissue, nonneoplastic brain tissue, or PBMCs (not recorded which). All receptors come from a human donor with low-grade glioma or glioblastoma, undergoing nonglioma brain surgery, or in good health (not recorded which).

A few counts support this clonotype. The chain uses TRBV28 and TRBJ2-1, with D hard to call. The CDR3 spans 12 residues. The V gene lost 1 base and the J gene lost 10 bases, with 8 bases spanning the gap. The germline V gene has CDR1 MDHEN and CDR2 SYDVKM. The CDR3 reads CASSLFSGEQFF. CDR3 nucleotide sequence: TGTGCCAGCAGTTTATTCTCCGGGGAGCAGTTCTTC.

J is TRBJ2-3 and V is TRBV28, with TRBD1 identical over 7 bases. The junction had 12 bases not matched to a gene; V was cut back by 8 bases and J by 1 base. The CDR3 runs 16 residues. Germline V gives CDR1 MDHEN, CDR2 SYDVKM. The CDR3 sequence: CASERTGPPGTDTQYF. CDR3 sequence (DNA): TGTGCCAGCGAAAGGACAGGCCCGCCGGGCACAGATACGCAGTATTTT. Using reference TRBV28 and TRBJ2-3 for the parts outside the CDR3, the full variable domain is DVKVTQSSRYLVKRTGEKVFLECVQDMDHENMFWYRQDPGLGLRLIYFSYDVKMKEKGDIPEGYSVSREKKERFSLILESASTNQTSMYLCASERTGPPGTDTQYFGPGTRLTVL.

This clonotype has only a few counts. The CDR3 coding sequence is TGTGCCAGCAGCTTAGCGGAAGTCGGGGAGCTGTTTTTT. It yields the protein CASSLAEVGELFF. The chain is built from TRBV7-2 and TRBJ2-2, with unresolved D. There are 13 residues in the CDR3. Germline CDR1 SGHTA, CDR2 FQGNSA. The germline V and J ends were trimmed by 0 bases and 7 bases, with 6 bases remaining between them. Variable domain in full (rest from reference TRBV7-2 and TRBJ2-2): GAGVSQSPSNKVTEKGKDVELRCDPISGHTALYWYRQSLGQGLEFLIYFQGNSAPDKSGLPSDRFSAERTGGSVSTLTIQRTQQEDSAVYLCASSLAEVGELFFGEGSRLTVL.

This rearrangement joins TRBV7-2 to TRBJ2-4; TRBD1 aligns across 8 bases. This CDR3 contains 16 residues. J was trimmed by 5 bases and V by 5 bases; bases with no gene match: 11. The germline gives CDR1 SGHTA, CDR2 FQGNSA. The CDR3 spells CASSIGQGGGENIQYF. In DNA form, the CDR3 reads TGTGCCAGCAGCATCGGACAGGGAGGTGGTGAAAACATTCAGTACTTC. Looking up the rest from reference TRBV7-2 and TRBJ2-4 gives the full variable domain: GAGVSQSPSNKVTEKGKDVELRCDPISGHTALYWYRQSLGQGLEFLIYFQGNSAPDKSGLPSDRFSAERTGGSVSTLTIQRTQQEDSAVYLCASSIGQGGGENIQYFGAGTRLSVL.

The chain has TRBV7-2 and TRBJ2-7; D gene unclear. In germline, CDR1 is SGHTA, CDR2 FQGNSA. Trimming removed 3 bases at V and 0 bases at J, with 9 bases between. The CDR3 is made up of 14 amino acids. CDR3 sequence: CASSLRQNSYEQYF. The DNA for the CDR3 is TGTGCCAGCAGCTTGCGGCAAAACTCCTACGAGCAGTACTTC.

Note on this clonotype: A much larger clone differs by one base, so this may be a read error. The chain joins TRBV28 to TRBJ2-1; D uncertain. The CDR3 runs 12 residues. Per germline, CDR1 MDHEN and CDR2 SYDVKM. With 0 bases removed from V and 9 bases from J, the gap between germline ends came to 6 bases. CDR3: CASSLWYPEQFF. The CDR3 DNA sequence: TGTGCCAGCAGTTTATGGTACCCTGAGCAGTTCTTC.

This clonotype was seen repeatedly, ten times or more. The chain uses TRBV20-1 and TRBJ2-5; D is uncertain. The V end was cut by 3 bases, the J end by 7 bases, with 15 bases between. The CDR3 consists of 13 residues. Germline CDR1 DFQATT, CDR2 SNEGSKA (reference sequence). The CDR3 protein is CSASPVSTGTQYF. The CDR3 coding sequence is TGCAGTGCTAGCCCTGTCTCCACGGGGACCCAGTACTTC.

This clonotype was counted ten times or more. This chain links TRBV6-2 or TRBV6-3 with TRBJ2-2; possibly TRBD1 for D (6 bases). The length of the CDR3 is 11 residues. CDR1 is MNHEY, CDR2 SVGEGT, per germline. Trimming pared 5 bases from V and 16 bases from J, leaving 14 bases between. The DNA for the CDR3 is TGTGCCAGCAGTCAGGGTCCAGGGGCGTTTTTT. Translating gives CASSQGPGAFF.

Ten or more counts support this clonotype. V and J are TRBV20-1 and TRBJ1-2; weak D call: TRBD1 (6 bases). The CDR3 has 13 residues. The V end was cut by 3 bases, the J end by 6 bases, with 14 bases between. Germline lookup yields CDR1 DFQATT and CDR2 SNEGSKA (reference sequence). CDR3 sequence: CSASPTGRDGYTF. DNA of the CDR3: TGCAGTGCTAGTCCAACAGGGAGGGATGGCTACACCTTC.

This clonotype has only a few counts. The rearrangement joins TRBV28 to TRBJ2-7; the D gene is possibly TRBD1 (5 bases). Germline assignment: CDR1 MDHEN and CDR2 SYDVKM. Trimming took 6 bases from V and 2 from J, leaving 14 bases between them. This CDR3 has 14 amino acids. The CDR3 DNA sequence: TGTGCCAGCAGCCGACAGCAGGGCACCTACGAGCAGTACTTC. This codes for CASSRQQGTYEQYF. The complete variable domain, with remaining parts taken from reference TRBV28 and TRBJ2-7, reads DVKVTQSSRYLVKRTGEKVFLECVQDMDHENMFWYRQDPGLGLRLIYFSYDVKMKEKGDIPEGYSVSREKKERFSLILESASTNQTSMYLCASSRQQGTYEQYFGPGTRLTVT.

This clonotype showed up just a few times. The rearrangement joins TRBV4-3 to TRBJ1-1; D might be TRBD1 (5 bases). Germline V lookup: CDR1 LGHNA, CDR2 YSLEER. This CDR3 is built from 18 residues. The V and J ends lost 0 bases and 6 bases respectively, with 23 bases between them. The CDR3 here is CASSQEEVFRPQGAEAFF. The CDR3 region has the DNA TGCGCCAGCAGCCAAGAAGAGGTGTTCAGGCCTCAAGGGGCTGAAGCTTTCTTT.

This clonotype appeared a few times. This chain joins TRBV28 and TRBJ1-1; D is possibly TRBD1 (5 bases). Germline CDR1 MDHEN, CDR2 SYDVKM. Trimming took off 6 bases at V and 1 base at J, with 12 bases between the two ends. The CDR3 runs 14 residues. CDR3 sequence (DNA): TGTGCCAGCAGCGCCCAGGGCCCGAACACTGAAGCTTTCTTT. Translating it yields CASSAQGPNTEAFF.

A note on this clonotype: One end of the junction varies from germline; a read error may be responsible. The chain joins TRBV7-2 to TRBJ1-2, with D hard to call. Germline V lookup: CDR1 SGHTA, CDR2 FQGNSA. CDR3 length: 15 residues. The CDR3 DNA sequence: TGTGCCAGCAGCCAAGAACGAACCTTCAACTATGGCTACGCCTTC. Its translation: CASSQERTFNYGYAF.

The V call is TRBV12-3 or TRBV12-4, the J call TRBJ1-1; the match to TRBD1 covers 9 bases. V was clipped by 6 bases and J by 4 bases; unmatched bases: 9. The CDR3 covers 15 residues. The CDR3 coding sequence is TGTGCCAGCAGGATCCCCGGACAGGGGTTCACTGAAGCTTTCTTT. This gives the protein CASRIPGQGFTEAFF.

To note about this clonotype: The junction departs from the called germline gene at one end, perhaps through a read error. The chain uses TRBV28 and TRBJ2-3; 7 bases match TRBD2. CDR1 and CDR2 from the germline V gene are MDHEN and SYDVKM. This CDR3 region has 15 residues. The CDR3 protein is CASSSPSGTIDTKYF. The CDR3 DNA reads as TGTGCCAGCAGTTCCCCCTCGGGGACTATCGATACGAAGTATTTT.

The genes are TRBV6-2 or TRBV6-3 and TRBJ1-1; 7 nucleotides align to TRBD1. Germline CDR1 is MNHEY and CDR2 is SVGEGT. V gave up 6 bases and J gave up 8 bases; unmatched junction bases: 6. This CDR3 is 12 amino acids long. The CDR3 DNA reads TGTGCCAGCAGCAAGGGCAGGGGGGAAGCTTTCTTT. This gives the protein CASSKGRGEAFF.

This clonotype occurred many times. This CDR3 reads CASSYSNLGGRTEAFF. In DNA form, the CDR3 reads TGTGCCAGCAGTTACTCGAATCTGGGGGGAAGGACTGAAGCTTTCTTT. The chain carries TRBV6-2 or TRBV6-3 and TRBJ1-1; D may be TRBD1 (5 bases). The V and J ends lost 0 bases and 5 bases respectively, with 16 bases between them. This CDR3 has 16 residues. CDR1 MNHEY and CDR2 SVGEGT come from the germline V gene.

J is TRBJ2-2 and V is TRBV15; 12 bases match TRBD1. Per the germline V gene, CDR1 is LNHNV and CDR2 is YYDKDF (reference sequence). After removal of 1 base from V and 6 bases from J, the junction contained 3 bases not matched to a gene. This CDR3 comprises 16 residues. CDR3 loop: CATSRAGTGGSGELFF. CDR3 nucleotide sequence: TGTGCCACCAGCAGAGCCGGGACAGGGGGCTCCGGGGAGCTGTTTTTT.

This clonotype has a handful of counts. This chain joins TRBV7-2 and TRBJ2-3, with D unresolved. There are 12 residues in the CDR3. Between the trimmed V and J ends, which lost 4 bases and 4 bases, there was a span of 6 bases. Per germline, CDR1 SGHTA and CDR2 FQGNSA. The CDR3 reads CASSSFADTQYF. CDR3 sequence (DNA): TGTGCCAGCAGCTCCTTCGCAGATACGCAGTATTTT.

With respect to this clonotype: This may be a read error, as it is one base from a much larger clone. Here the CDR3 omits its conserved ending phenylalanine or tryptophan, so a read error is the likely source. V usage is TRBV27 and J usage is TRBJ1-6; 8 nucleotides agree with TRBD1. The CDR3 loop spans 18 amino acids. Germline assignment: CDR1 MNHEY and CDR2 SMNVEV (reference sequence). V shed 0 bases and J 3 bases; nucleotides not matched to a gene: 7. In DNA, the CDR3 is TGTGCCAGCAGTTTATCCTCGGACAGGGCGGACTATAATTCACCCCTCCACTCT. Its protein is CASSLSSDRADYNSPLHS.

The count of this clonotype is one. The chain recombines TRBV5-1 with TRBJ2-1; no firm D call. In germline, CDR1 is SGHRS, CDR2 YFSETQ. Trimming took 2 bases from V and 10 from J, leaving 19 bases between them. The CDR3 runs 15 residues. Here the CDR3 reads CASSFRTNLLSEQFF. The CDR3 DNA sequence: TGCGCCAGCAGCTTTAGAACAAACTTATTGAGCGAGCAGTTCTTC.